The 25 T cell receptor beta chains in this list originate from one sample, sequenced in a study of PD-1 blockade in mismatch repair-deficient tumors. Libraries were prepared by immunoSEQ multiplex PCR; TCRdb keeps only in-frame clonotypes and omits some of them. The data hold fewer than 100,000 clones, with over 70% observed a single time. This material consisted of peripheral blood, taken 12 weeks after starting pembrolizumab. These TCRs come from an adult with mismatch repair-deficient cancer.

The chain has TRBV5-1 and TRBJ2-7, with 11 bases lining up with TRBD2. The V and J ends lost 4 bases and 2 bases, in that order; junction bases with no gene match: 5. The germline gives CDR1 SGHRS, CDR2 YFSETQ. The CDR3 extends over 15 amino acids. This CDR3 reads CASSKGTSGTYEQYF. CDR3 bases: TGCGCCAGCAGCAAAGGGACTAGCGGAACCTACGAGCAGTACTTC. Drawing the rest from reference TRBV5-1 and TRBJ2-7, the complete variable domain is KAGVTQTPRYLIKTRGQQVTLSCSPISGHRSVSWYQQTPGQGLQFLFEYFSETQRNKGNFPGRFSGRQFSNSRSEMNVSTLELGDSALYLCASSKGTSGTYEQYFGPGTRLTVT.

The chain combines TRBV5-1 with TRBJ1-1, with D perhaps TRBD1 (6 bases). The CDR3 extends over 14 amino acids. The V and J ends lost 0 bases and 6 bases respectively, with 12 bases between them. Per the germline V gene, CDR1 is SGHRS and CDR2 is YFSETQ. For the CDR3, the DNA is TGCGCCAGCAGCTTGGAGGGGGGCAGGGCTGAAGCTTTCTTT. This sequence encodes CASSLEGGRAEAFF.

The rearrangement uses TRBV6-6 and TRBJ2-5; maybe TRBD1 (7 bases). The CDR3 spans 13 residues. Germline assignment: CDR1 MNHNY and CDR2 SVGAGI (reference sequence). The V end lost 6 bases, the J end lost 4 bases, and 12 bases lay between the germline ends. CDR3 in DNA: TGTGCCAGCAGCCAGGGGGGAGGAGAGACCCAGTACTTC. This sequence encodes CASSQGGGETQYF.

The rearrangement uses TRBV13 and TRBJ2-1; 13 bases are shared with TRBD2. V gave up 4 bases and J gave up 3 bases; unmatched junction bases: 12. From germline, CDR1 is PRHDT and CDR2 FYEKMQ (reference sequence). There are 19 residues in the CDR3. DNA for the CDR3: TGTGCCAGCAGCTCCGGGACTAGCGGGATCAACGGGCGCTACAATGAGCAGTTCTTC. Amino acid sequence: CASSSGTSGINGRYNEQFF.

CDR3 amino acids: CAWSVPVGGAYNEQFF. The CDR3 DNA reads as TGTGCCTGGAGTGTACCGGTGGGAGGGGCCTACAATGAGCAGTTCTTC. The chain joins TRBV30 to TRBJ2-1, with 7 bases lining up with TRBD2. This CDR3 region has 16 residues. J was trimmed by 2 bases and V by 0 bases; bases with no gene match: 7. Germline CDR1 is GTSNPN and CDR2 is SVGIG (reference sequence).

This clone has only a few counts. The chain recombines TRBV6-1 with TRBJ1-1; maybe TRBD1 (6 bases). Germline CDR1 MNHNS, CDR2 SASEGT. V was cut by 10 bases and J by 0 bases, with 15 bases left in between. The CDR3 covers 14 residues. The CDR3 region has the DNA TGTGCCACCCAAAAGGGGGGGATGAACACTGAAGCTTTCTTT. Translation gives CATQKGGMNTEAFF.

The V gene is TRBV7-2, the J gene TRBJ1-2; unclear D gene. There are 14 residues in the CDR3. In germline, CDR1 is SGHTA, CDR2 FQGNSA. Trimming stripped 5 bases from V and 5 bases from J, with 15 bases between. CDR3 protein: CASSESPAEYGYTF. CDR3 coding DNA: TGTGCCAGCAGCGAAAGCCCCGCGGAGTATGGCTACACCTTC.

V is TRBV5-1 and J is TRBJ1-1, with a tentative D call TRBD1 (5 bases). Germline V gene sequence: CDR1 SGHRS, CDR2 YFSETQ. The CDR3 has 13 residues. V lost 2 bases and J 3 bases, leaving 8 bases between the germline ends. DNA for the CDR3: TGCGCCAGCAGCTTTGGGGGGGACACTGAAGCTTTCTTT. Translating gives CASSFGGDTEAFF.

V usage is TRBV11-2 and J usage is TRBJ2-1; TRBD2 agrees at 9 bases. The CDR3 covers 15 residues. Germline V gene lookup returns CDR1 SGHAT and CDR2 FQNNGV. Trimming removed 5 bases from V and 0 bases from J; junction bases left unmatched: 2. CDR3 protein: CASSGSGSSYNEQFF. In DNA, the CDR3 is TGTGCCAGCAGCGGTAGCGGGAGCTCCTACAATGAGCAGTTCTTC.

The chain combines TRBV6-6 with TRBJ1-2; D may be TRBD1 (6 bases). Germline loops: CDR1 MNHNY, CDR2 SVGAGI (reference sequence). The V and J ends lost 2 bases and 2 bases respectively, with 9 bases between them. CDR3 length: 14 residues. CDR3 in DNA: TGTGCCAGCAGTTACGTCCAGGGGAACTATGGCTACACCTTC. Its translation is CASSYVQGNYGYTF.

This chain joins TRBV9 and TRBJ2-1; TRBD1 matches 8 bases. The junction had 7 bases not matched to a gene; V was cut back by 4 bases and J by 4 bases. The CDR3 has 15 amino acids. Germline assignment: CDR1 SGDLS and CDR2 YYNGEE. CDR3 protein: CASSPSGQEYNEQFF. The DNA for the CDR3 is TGTGCCAGCAGCCCCTCGGGACAGGAGTACAATGAGCAGTTCTTC.

V gene TRBV19 combines with J gene TRBJ2-6; D unclear. CDR1 and CDR2 from the germline V gene are LNHDA and SQIVND (reference sequence). V lost 4 bases and J 0 bases, leaving 4 bases between the germline ends. CDR3 size: 14 residues. Here the CDR3 reads CASSTGSGANVLTF. CDR3 nucleotides: TGTGCCAGTAGTACCGGCTCTGGGGCCAACGTCCTGACTTTC.

Only a few counts were recorded for this clone. CDR3 sequence: CASSQDSNQPQHF. CDR3 in DNA: TGTGCCAGCAGCCAGGATAGCAATCAGCCCCAGCATTTT. The rearrangement uses TRBV5-4 and TRBJ1-5; D is undetermined. With 4 bases removed from V and 0 bases from J, the gap between germline ends came to 5 bases. The CDR3 sequence is 13 residues long. Per the germline V gene, CDR1 is SGHNT and CDR2 is YYREEE (reference sequence).

The chain carries TRBV29-1 and TRBJ1-1; D unclear. CDR1 SQVTM and CDR2 ANQGSEA come from the germline V gene. CDR3 length: 11 amino acids. Deletions cut 4 bases from V and 5 bases from J, with 8 bases between. CDR3 sequence reads: CSVVQVTEAFF. The DNA for the CDR3 is TGCAGCGTTGTGCAGGTTACTGAAGCTTTCTTT.

The chain employs TRBV30 and TRBJ2-2; D may be TRBD1 (8 bases). The V gene lost 2 bases and the J gene lost 4 bases, with 11 bases spanning the gap. Germline V gene data show CDR1 as GTSNPN and CDR2 as SVGIG (reference sequence). The CDR3 loop spans 14 amino acids. The CDR3 reads CAWSTGGATGELFF. CDR3 sequence (DNA): TGTGCCTGGAGTACAGGGGGGGCCACCGGGGAGCTGTTTTTT.

This clone was recorded a few times. V is TRBV5-6 and J is TRBJ2-7; D remains unclear. The V gene lost 0 bases and the J gene lost 5 bases, with 6 bases spanning the gap. CDR1 and CDR2 from the germline V gene are SGHDT and YYEEEE. This CDR3 spans 12 amino acids. The CDR3 DNA reads as TGTGCCAGCAGCTTGGGGTGGGACGAGCAGTACTTC. It is translated as CASSLGWDEQYF.

Only a few counts were recorded for this clone. The chain combines TRBV5-1 with TRBJ1-1; D possibly corresponds to TRBD1 (6 bases). The germline CDR1 and CDR2 sequences are SGHRS and YFSETQ. V was pared by 4 bases and J by 2 bases, with 12 bases between. CDR3 length equals 14 residues. The CDR3 sequence is CASSPTTGNTEAFF. In DNA, the CDR3 is TGCGCCAGCAGCCCAACGACAGGAAACACTGAAGCTTTCTTT.

The chain combines TRBV7-2 with TRBJ2-7; D is uncertain. Germline CDR1 reads SGHTA; CDR2 reads FQGNSA. V lost 4 bases to trimming and J lost 6 bases, with 19 bases between them. This CDR3 region has 15 residues. The CDR3 DNA sequence: TGTGCCAGCAGCTCGTCTCGGATAGTTTCCGCCGAGCAGTACTTC. Translating gives CASSSSRIVSAEQYF.

This chain uses TRBV19 with TRBJ2-3, with 8 bases aligning to TRBD2. The CDR3 sequence is 16 residues long. Trimming took 4 bases from V and 1 from J; bases not matched to a gene: 7. Looked up from germline, CDR1 is LNHDA and CDR2 is SQIVND (reference sequence). DNA for the CDR3: TGTGCCAGTAGTAACGGGGGGGGCGCGGGCACAGATACGCAGTATTTT. Translating it yields CASSNGGGAGTDTQYF.

V is TRBV19 and J is TRBJ1-5; 10 bases map to TRBD1. The CDR3 is 15 residues long. J gave up 2 bases and V 5 bases, and 3 bases lay outside the gene matches. Germline-derived CDR1 and CDR2 are LNHDA and SQIVND (reference sequence). CDR3: CASSQDRGGNQPQHF. In DNA, the CDR3 is TGTGCCAGTAGTCAGGACAGGGGGGGCAATCAGCCCCAGCATTTT.

The chain is built from TRBV27 and TRBJ1-2; 7 bases match TRBD1. Germline CDR1 reads MNHEY; CDR2 reads SMNVEV (reference sequence). With V trimmed by 4 bases and J by 3 bases, 11 bases remained unmatched. This CDR3 contains 16 residues. The CDR3 DNA is TGTGCCAGCAGTTCCTGGCCAGGGGGTTATGACTATGGCTACACCTTC. Its protein is CASSSWPGGYDYGYTF.

The genes are TRBV18 and TRBJ2-2; no definite D call. Germline V gene sequence: CDR1 KGHSH, CDR2 LQKENI. V gave up 3 bases and J gave up 5 bases, with 10 bases separating them. CDR3 length: 14 residues. CDR3 sequence reads: CASSPFVGTGELFF. DNA of the CDR3: TGTGCCAGCTCACCTTTCGTAGGGACCGGGGAGCTGTTTTTT.

This chain uses TRBV27 with TRBJ1-1; 7 bases are shared with TRBD1. Germline-derived CDR1 and CDR2 are MNHEY and SMNVEV (reference sequence). CDR3 length: 19 residues. Trimming removed 3 bases from V and 1 base from J; junction bases left unmatched: 17. CDR3 in DNA: TGTGCCAGCAGTTTGAAGGGACAGAGGCCCCTAGTCTGGAACACTGAAGCTTTCTTT. Its translation: CASSLKGQRPLVWNTEAFF.

This clone showed up just once. The V gene is TRBV5-1, the J gene TRBJ2-1, with D perhaps TRBD2 (6 bases). The CDR3 has 15 amino acids. Per the germline V gene, CDR1 is SGHRS and CDR2 is YFSETQ. Trimming removed 2 bases at V and 5 bases at J, with 14 bases between. The CDR3 sequence: CASSLEGGGNNEQFF. The CDR3, as DNA: TGCGCCAGCAGCTTAGAGGGAGGAGGGAACAATGAGCAGTTCTTC.

The chain carries TRBV19 and TRBJ2-5; 10 positions agree with TRBD1. After removal of 2 bases from V and 0 bases from J, the junction contained 3 bases not matched to a gene. The CDR3 consists of 16 residues. Germline assignment: CDR1 LNHDA and CDR2 SQIVND (reference sequence). This CDR3 is CASSIMGQGNQETQYF. In DNA, the CDR3 is TGTGCCAGTAGTATAATGGGACAGGGGAACCAAGAGACCCAGTACTTC.